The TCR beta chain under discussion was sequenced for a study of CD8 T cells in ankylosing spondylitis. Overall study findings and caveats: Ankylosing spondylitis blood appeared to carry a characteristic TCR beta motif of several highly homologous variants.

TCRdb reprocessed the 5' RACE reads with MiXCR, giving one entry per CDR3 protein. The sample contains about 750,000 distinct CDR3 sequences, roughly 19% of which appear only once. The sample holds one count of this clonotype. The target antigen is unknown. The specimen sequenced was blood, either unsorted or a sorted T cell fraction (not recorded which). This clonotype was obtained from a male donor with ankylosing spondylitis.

CDR3: CASIQTPSALSGNTIYF. The DNA of the CDR3 is TGTGCCAGCATCCAGACACCATCAGCACTCAGCGGAAACACCATATATTTT. This chain connects TRBV2 to TRBJ1-3, with D hard to call. Trimming left V 7 bases short and J 4 bases short, with 23 bases between. The germline V gene has CDR1 SNHLY and CDR2 FYNNEI. CDR3 length equals 17 residues.